This T cell receptor (beta chain) is drawn from a study of OX40 agonist ivuxolimab in advanced cancers. At the level of the whole study: Ivuxolimab was an agonistic, fully human IgG2 monoclonal antibody directed against OX40 (CD134), a costimulatory receptor. Intravenous ivuxolimab was administered to patients every 2 weeks at six dose levels: 0.01, 0.1, 0.3, 1.5, 3 and 10 mg/kg. Among the roughly 52 dose-escalation patients, approximately 20 had hepatocellular carcinoma, approximately 15 melanoma, 9 renal cell carcinoma and 9 head and neck cancer. The dose-escalation cohort was 82.7% male with a mean age of approximately 60 years, ranging from about 23 to 85. Patients were allowed to have had prior anti-PD-1, anti-PD-L1 or anti-CTLA-4 therapy, and approximately 40% of the dose-escalation patients had been treated with checkpoint inhibitors. Three dose-escalation patients achieved partial responses, one with hepatocellular carcinoma and two with cutaneous melanoma. Peripheral TCRbeta sequencing was intended to test whether TCR sequence diversity was altered and clonal T-cell expansion was caused by ivuxolimab. The paper describes the monotherapy dose-escalation part (N = 52 patients) of the phase I trial of ivuxolimab.

The germline V gene encodes CDR1 KGHSH and CDR2 LQKENI. The junction carries 11 bases between V and J, which are trimmed by 3 bases and 3 bases respectively. CDR3 length: 14 amino acids, cysteine to phenylalanine. The kept DNA is CDR3 alone, 42 bases in frame from the first base. For sequencing of the TCRbeta CDR3 region, genomic DNA was extracted from the sorted cells. TCRbeta CDR3 regions were sequenced using the immunoSEQ Assay. TCRdb provides this immuneACCESS table in a form limited to in-frame rearrangements. Some clones are lacking; in checked studies, under half of them reflect an unresolved V gene, and why the rest are absent is not known. Across this sample there are more than 100,000 clones, with just over 90% seen only once. About 0.14% of the sample is in the top ten clones. Overall study results and their limits: In partial responders in the 0.1-3.0 mg/kg groups, normalized peripheral clonal expansion was found to be among the lowest, especially among CD8+ T cells. Clonal expansion of both CD4+ and CD8+ blood T cells was observed from baseline to week 6 at doses 0.1 to 3.0 mg/kg. The antigen specificity of the peripheral T cells that underwent clonal expansion was not determined. After ivuxolimab, CD8+ T cells had more expanded clones than CD4+ T cells on average. Low levels of normalized T-cell clonal expansion were also seen in some nonresponding patients.

In the case of this clone: Its recognized antigen is unknown. It has no much larger one-base neighbor in the sample; base qualities were not kept.

The trial excluded patients who had a history of autoimmune disease or who were on systemic immunosuppression. Peripheral blood for TCR sequencing was collected from all dose cohorts at baseline, on cycle 4 day 1, and on cycle 7 day 1. Samples came from an open-label, multicenter, first-in-human phase I dose-escalation trial of ivuxolimab. Adults with locally advanced or metastatic head and neck squamous cell, hepatocellular, melanoma or renal cell carcinoma were enrolled in the trial. Before TCR sequencing, CD4+ T cells and CD8+ T cells from peripheral blood were sorted into separate populations. Sequencing used CD4+ or CD8+ T cells sorted from blood, obtained in a trial of the OX40 agonist ivuxolimab. This clonotype was obtained from an adult with an advanced solid tumor such as melanoma, head and neck, liver or kidney cancer. Here the chain combines TRBV18 and TRBJ1-1, with the identity of the D gene unclear. The CDR3 corresponds to CASSPLPGHTEAFF. The nucleotide sequence reads as follows: TGTGCCAGCTCACCCTTGCCGGGCCACACTGAAGCTTTCTTT.